This T cell receptor beta chain was sequenced during a study of CD4 T cells in relation to SARS-CoV-2 and coronaviruses. Study-wide background: Convalescent patients were 8 males and a few females; two were Hispanic. The HLA restriction of the shared crossreactive spike epitopes was mapped. Study observations and caveats: In around three fifths of donors, memory CD4+ clonotypes crossrecognized SARS-CoV-2 and at least one common cold coronavirus spike.

In the case of this clone: Its target is unknown.

Here immunoSEQ multiplex PCR was the method, and the copy in TCRdb shows in-frame clones only, minus some. The sample shows about 37,000 clones, 80% to 90% of them seen only once. The sequence was collected from an adult with COVID-19. The sequenced sample was memory CD4+ T cells from PBMCs.

The CDR3 DNA reads TGTGCCAGCAGCTTGGGAACCAGCGGGAGGGCCGAAGAGACCCAGTACTTC. Amino acids: CASSLGTSGRAEETQYF. This rearrangement joins TRBV5-5 to TRBJ2-5; 10 bases map to TRBD2. The junction had 8 bases not matched to a gene; V was cut back by 0 bases and J by 3 bases. Germline V lookup: CDR1 SGHKS, CDR2 YYEKEE (reference sequence). The CDR3 has 17 amino acids.